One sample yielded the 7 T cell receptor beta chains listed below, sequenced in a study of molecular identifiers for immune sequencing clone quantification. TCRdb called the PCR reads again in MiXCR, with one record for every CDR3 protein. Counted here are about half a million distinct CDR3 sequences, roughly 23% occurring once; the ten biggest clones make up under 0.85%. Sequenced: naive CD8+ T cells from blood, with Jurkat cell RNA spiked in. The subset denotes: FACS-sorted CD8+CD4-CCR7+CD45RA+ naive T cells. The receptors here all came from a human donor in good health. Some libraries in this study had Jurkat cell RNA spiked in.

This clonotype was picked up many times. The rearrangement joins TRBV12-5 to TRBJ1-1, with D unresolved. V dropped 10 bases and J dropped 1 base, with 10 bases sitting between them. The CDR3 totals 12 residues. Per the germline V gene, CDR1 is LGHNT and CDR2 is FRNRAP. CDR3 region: CATRVWNTEAFF. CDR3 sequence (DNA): TGTGCTACGAGAGTCTGGAACACTGAAGCTTTCTTT.

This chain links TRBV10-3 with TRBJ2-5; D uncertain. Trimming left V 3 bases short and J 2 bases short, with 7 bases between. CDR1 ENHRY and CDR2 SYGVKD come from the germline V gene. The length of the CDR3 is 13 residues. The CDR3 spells CAISEGNQETQYF. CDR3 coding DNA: TGTGCCATCAGTGAAGGGAATCAAGAGACCCAGTACTTC.

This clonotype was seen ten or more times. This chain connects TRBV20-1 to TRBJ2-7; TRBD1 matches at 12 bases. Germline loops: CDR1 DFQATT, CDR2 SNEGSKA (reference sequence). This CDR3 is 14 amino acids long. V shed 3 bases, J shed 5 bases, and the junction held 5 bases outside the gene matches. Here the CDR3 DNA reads TGCAGTGCTAGGGCCGGGACAGGGGGCCACGAGCAGTACTTC. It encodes CSARAGTGGHEQYF.

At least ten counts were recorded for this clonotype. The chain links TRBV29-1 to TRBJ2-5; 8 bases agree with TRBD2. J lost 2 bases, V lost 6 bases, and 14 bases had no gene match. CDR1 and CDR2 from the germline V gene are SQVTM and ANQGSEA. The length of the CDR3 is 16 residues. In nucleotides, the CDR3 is TGCAGCGTGGGCCTCGGGCTAGCGGGTACGCAAGAGACCCAGTACTTC. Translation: CSVGLGLAGTQETQYF.

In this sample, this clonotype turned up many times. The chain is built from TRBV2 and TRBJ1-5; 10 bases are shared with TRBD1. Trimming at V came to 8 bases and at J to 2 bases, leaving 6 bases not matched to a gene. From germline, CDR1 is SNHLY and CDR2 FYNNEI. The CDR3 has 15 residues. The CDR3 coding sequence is TGTGCCAGCGGTTGGGACAGGGGTGGCAATCAGCCCCAGCATTTT. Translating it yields CASGWDRGGNQPQHF. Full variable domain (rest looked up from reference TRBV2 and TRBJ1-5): EPEVTQTPSHQVTQMGQEVILRCVPISNHLYFYWYRQILGQKVEFLVSFYNNEISEKSEIFDDQFSVERPDGSNFTLKIRSTKLEDSAMYFCASGWDRGGNQPQHFGDGTRLSIL.

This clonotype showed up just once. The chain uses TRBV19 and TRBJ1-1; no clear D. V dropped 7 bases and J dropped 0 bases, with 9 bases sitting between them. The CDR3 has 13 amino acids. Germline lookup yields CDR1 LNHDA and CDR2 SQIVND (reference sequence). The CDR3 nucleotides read TGTGCCAGTAATATTTCCTTGAACACTGAAGCTTTCTTT. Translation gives CASNISLNTEAFF.

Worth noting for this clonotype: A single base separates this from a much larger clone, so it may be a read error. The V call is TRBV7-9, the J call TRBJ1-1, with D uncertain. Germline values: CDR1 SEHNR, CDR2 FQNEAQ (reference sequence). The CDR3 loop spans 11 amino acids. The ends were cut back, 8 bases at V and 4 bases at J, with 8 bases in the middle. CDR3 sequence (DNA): TGTGCCAGCTGCACCTCCACTGAAGCTTTCTTT. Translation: CASCTSTEAFF.